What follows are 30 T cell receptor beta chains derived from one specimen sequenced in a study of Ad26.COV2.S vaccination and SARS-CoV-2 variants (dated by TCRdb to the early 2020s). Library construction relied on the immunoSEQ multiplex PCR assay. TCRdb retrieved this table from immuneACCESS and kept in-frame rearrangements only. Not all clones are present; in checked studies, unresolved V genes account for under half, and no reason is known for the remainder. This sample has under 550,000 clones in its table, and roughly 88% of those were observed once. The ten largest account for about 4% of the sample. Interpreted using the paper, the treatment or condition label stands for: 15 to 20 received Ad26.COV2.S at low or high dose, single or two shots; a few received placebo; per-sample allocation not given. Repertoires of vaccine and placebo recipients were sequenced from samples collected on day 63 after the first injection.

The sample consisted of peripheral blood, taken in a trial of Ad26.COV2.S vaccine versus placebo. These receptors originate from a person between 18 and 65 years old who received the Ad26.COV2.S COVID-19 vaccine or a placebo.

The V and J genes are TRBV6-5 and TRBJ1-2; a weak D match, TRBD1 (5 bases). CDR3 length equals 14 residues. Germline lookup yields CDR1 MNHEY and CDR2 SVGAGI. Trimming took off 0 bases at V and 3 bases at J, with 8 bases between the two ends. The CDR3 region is CASSYSRGHYGYTF. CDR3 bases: TGTGCCAGCAGTTACTCGAGGGGACACTATGGCTACACCTTC.

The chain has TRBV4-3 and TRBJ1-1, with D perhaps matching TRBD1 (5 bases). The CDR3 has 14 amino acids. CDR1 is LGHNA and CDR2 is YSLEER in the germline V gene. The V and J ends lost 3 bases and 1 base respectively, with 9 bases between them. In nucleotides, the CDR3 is TGCGCCAGCAGCCAGCGGACACGGAACACTGAAGCTTTCTTT. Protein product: CASSQRTRNTEAFF.

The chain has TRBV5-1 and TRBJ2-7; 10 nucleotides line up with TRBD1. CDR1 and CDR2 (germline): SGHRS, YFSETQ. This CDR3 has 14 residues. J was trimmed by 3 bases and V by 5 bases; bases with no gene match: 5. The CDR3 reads CASSSGQGNYEQYF. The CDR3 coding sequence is TGCGCCAGCAGTTCGGGACAGGGGAACTACGAGCAGTACTTC.

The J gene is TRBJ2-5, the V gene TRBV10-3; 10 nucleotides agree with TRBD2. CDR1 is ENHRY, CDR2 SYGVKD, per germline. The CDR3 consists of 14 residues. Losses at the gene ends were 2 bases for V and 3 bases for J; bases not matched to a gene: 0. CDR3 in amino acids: CAISEGLAEETQYF. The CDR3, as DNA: TGTGCCATCAGTGAGGGACTAGCGGAAGAGACCCAGTACTTC.

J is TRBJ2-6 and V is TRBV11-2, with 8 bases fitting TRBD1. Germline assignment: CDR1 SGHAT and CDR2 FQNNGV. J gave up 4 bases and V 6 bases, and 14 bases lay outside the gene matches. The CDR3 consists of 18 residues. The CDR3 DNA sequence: TGTGCCAGCAGTCCTCCGGGACAGGTCCTTAGAGGGGCCAACGTCCTGACTTTC. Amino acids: CASSPPGQVLRGANVLTF.

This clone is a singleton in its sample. The CDR3 region is CASSFAGNYEQYF. The DNA of the CDR3 is TGTGCCAGCAGTTTCGCAGGGAACTACGAGCAGTACTTC. The chain combines TRBV27 with TRBJ2-7; perhaps TRBD1 as D (5 bases). Germline CDR1 and CDR2: MNHEY and SMNVEV (reference sequence). The V end lost 3 bases, the J end lost 3 bases, and 9 bases lay between the germline ends. This CDR3 comprises 13 residues.

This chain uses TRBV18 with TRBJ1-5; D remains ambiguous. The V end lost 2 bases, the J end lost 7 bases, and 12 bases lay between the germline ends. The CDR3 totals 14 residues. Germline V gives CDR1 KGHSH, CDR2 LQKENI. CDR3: CASSPGRTGQPQHF. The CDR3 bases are TGTGCCAGCTCACCAGGGAGAACGGGCCAGCCCCAGCATTTT.

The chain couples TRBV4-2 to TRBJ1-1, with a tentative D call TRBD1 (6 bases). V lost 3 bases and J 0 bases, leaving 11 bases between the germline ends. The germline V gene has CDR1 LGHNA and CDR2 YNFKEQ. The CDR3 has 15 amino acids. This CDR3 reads CASSQLQGMNTEAFF. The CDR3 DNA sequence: TGTGCCAGCAGCCAGTTACAGGGCATGAACACTGAAGCTTTCTTT.

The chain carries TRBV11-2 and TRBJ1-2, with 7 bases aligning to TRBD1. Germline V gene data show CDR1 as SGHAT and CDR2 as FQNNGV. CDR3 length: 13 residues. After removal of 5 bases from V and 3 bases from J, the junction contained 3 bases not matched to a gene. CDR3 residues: CASSQDRDYGYTF. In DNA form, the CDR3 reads TGTGCCAGCAGCCAAGACAGGGACTATGGCTACACCTTC.

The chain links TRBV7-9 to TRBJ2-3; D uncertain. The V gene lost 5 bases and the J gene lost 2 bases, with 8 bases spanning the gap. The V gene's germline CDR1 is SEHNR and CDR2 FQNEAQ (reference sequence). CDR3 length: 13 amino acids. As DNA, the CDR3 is TGTGCCAGCAGCGGGGTGTTCACAGATACGCAGTATTTT. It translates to CASSGVFTDTQYF.

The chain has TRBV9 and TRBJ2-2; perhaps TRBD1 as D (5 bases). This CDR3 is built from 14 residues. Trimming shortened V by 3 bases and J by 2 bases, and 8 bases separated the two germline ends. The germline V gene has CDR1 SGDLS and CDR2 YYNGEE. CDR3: CASSAGHNTGELFF. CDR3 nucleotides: TGTGCCAGCAGCGCCGGACACAACACCGGGGAGCTGTTTTTT.

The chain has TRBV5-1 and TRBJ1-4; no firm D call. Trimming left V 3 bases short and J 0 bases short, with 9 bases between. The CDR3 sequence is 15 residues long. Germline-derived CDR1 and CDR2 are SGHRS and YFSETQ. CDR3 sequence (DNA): TGCGCCAGCAGCTGGAACACTGCAACTAATGAAAAACTGTTTTTT. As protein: CASSWNTATNEKLFF.

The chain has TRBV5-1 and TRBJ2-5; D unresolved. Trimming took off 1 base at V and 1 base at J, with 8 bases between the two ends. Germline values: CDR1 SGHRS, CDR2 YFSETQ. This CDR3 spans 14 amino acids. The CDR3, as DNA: TGCGCCAGCAGCTTGTTGTCAGGCCAAGAGACCCAGTACTTC. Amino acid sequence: CASSLLSGQETQYF.

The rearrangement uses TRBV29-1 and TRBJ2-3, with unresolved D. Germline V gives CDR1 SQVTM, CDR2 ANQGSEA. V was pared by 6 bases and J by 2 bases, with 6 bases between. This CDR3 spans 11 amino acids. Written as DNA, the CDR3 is TGCAGCGTCCTATACACAGATACGCAGTATTTT. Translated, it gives CSVLYTDTQYF.

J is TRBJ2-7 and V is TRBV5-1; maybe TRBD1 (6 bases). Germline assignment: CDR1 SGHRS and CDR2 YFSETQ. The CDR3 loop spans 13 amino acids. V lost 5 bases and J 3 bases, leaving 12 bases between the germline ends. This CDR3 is CASSQVGGYEQYF. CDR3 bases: TGCGCCAGCAGTCAGGTAGGGGGCTACGAGCAGTACTTC. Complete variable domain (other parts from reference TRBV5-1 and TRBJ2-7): KAGVTQTPRYLIKTRGQQVTLSCSPISGHRSVSWYQQTPGQGLQFLFEYFSETQRNKGNFPGRFSGRQFSNSRSEMNVSTLELGDSALYLCASSQVGGYEQYFGPGTRLTVT.

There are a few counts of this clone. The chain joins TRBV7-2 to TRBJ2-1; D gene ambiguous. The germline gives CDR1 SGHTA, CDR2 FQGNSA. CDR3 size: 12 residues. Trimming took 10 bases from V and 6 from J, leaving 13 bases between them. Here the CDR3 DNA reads TGTGCCATCAGAAGCCTGGTCAATGAGCAGTTCTTC. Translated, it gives CAIRSLVNEQFF.

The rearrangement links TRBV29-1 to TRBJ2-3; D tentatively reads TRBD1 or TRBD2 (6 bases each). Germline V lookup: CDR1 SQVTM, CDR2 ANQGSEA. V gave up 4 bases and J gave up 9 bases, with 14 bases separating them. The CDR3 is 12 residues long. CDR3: CSVVSGAGTQYF. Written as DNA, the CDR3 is TGCAGCGTTGTTTCGGGGGCAGGGACGCAGTATTTT.

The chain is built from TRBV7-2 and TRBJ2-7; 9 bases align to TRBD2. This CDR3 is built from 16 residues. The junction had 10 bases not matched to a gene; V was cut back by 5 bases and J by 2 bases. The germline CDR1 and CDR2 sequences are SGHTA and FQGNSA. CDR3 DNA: TGTGCCAGCAGCCTCGTTTGGCTAGCGGGGCCCTACGAGCAGTACTTC. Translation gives CASSLVWLAGPYEQYF.

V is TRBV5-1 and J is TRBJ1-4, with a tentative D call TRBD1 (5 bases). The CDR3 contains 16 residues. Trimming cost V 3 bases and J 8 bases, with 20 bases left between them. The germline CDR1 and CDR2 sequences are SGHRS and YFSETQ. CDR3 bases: TGCGCCAGCAGCTCCCGGACCGGGACGTCGGGAGAAAAACTGTTTTTT. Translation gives CASSSRTGTSGEKLFF.

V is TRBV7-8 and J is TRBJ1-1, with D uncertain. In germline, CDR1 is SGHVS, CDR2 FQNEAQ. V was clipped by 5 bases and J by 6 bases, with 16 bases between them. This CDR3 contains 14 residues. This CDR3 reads CASSATPEGPEAFF. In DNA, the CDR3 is TGTGCCAGCAGCGCCACCCCGGAGGGCCCTGAAGCTTTCTTT.

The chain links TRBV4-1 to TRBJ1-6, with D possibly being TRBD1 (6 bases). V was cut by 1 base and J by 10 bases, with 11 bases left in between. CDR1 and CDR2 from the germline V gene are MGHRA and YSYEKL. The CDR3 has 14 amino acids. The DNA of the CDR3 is TGCGCCAGCAGCCAAGCAGGGGCGGGGTCACCCCTCCACTTT. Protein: CASSQAGAGSPLHF.

CDR3 sequence reads: CASSTRRQGRGTEAFF. The CDR3 nucleotides read TGTGCCAGCAGTACCAGACGACAGGGGAGGGGCACTGAAGCTTTCTTT. This chain joins TRBV6-2 or TRBV6-3 and TRBJ1-1; 8 bases align to TRBD1. Looked up from germline, CDR1 is MNHEY and CDR2 is SVGEGT. The CDR3 covers 16 residues. Losses at the gene ends were 5 bases for V and 4 bases for J; bases not matched to a gene: 12.

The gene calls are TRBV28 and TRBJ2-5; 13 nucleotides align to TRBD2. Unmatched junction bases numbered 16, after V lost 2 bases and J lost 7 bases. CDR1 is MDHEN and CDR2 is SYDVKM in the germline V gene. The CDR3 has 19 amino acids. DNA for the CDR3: TGTGCCAGCAGTTTAGTTGGCTGGACTAGCGGGGGATTCGAAGGGACCCAGTACTTC. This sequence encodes CASSLVGWTSGGFEGTQYF. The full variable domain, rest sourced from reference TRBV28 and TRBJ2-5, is DVKVTQSSRYLVKRTGEKVFLECVQDMDHENMFWYRQDPGLGLRLIYFSYDVKMKEKGDIPEGYSVSREKKERFSLILESASTNQTSMYLCASSLVGWTSGGFEGTQYFGPGTRLLVL.

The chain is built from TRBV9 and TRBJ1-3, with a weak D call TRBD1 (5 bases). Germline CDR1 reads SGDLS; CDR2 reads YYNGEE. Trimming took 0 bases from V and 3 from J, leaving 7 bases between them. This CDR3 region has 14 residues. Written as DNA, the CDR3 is TGTGCCAGCAGCGTAGGGGACGGTGGAAACACCATATATTTT. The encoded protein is CASSVGDGGNTIYF.

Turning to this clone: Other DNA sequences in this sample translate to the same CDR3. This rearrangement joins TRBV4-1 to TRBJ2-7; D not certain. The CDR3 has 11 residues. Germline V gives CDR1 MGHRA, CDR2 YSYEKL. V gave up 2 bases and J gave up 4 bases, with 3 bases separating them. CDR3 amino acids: CASSQNYEQYF. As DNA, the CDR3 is TGCGCCAGCAGCCAAAATTACGAGCAGTACTTC.

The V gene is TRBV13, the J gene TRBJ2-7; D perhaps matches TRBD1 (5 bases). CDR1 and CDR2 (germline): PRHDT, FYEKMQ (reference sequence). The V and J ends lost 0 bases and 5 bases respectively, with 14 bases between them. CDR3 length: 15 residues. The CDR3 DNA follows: TGTGCCAGCAGCTTAGGGATTCCAGGGAACCACGAGCAGTACTTC. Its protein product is CASSLGIPGNHEQYF.

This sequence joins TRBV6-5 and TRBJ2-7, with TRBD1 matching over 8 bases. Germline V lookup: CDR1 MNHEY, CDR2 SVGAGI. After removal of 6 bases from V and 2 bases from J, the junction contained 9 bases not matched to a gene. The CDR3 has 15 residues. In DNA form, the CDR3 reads TGTGCCAGCAGACGCGATGGACAGGGAACCTACGAGCAGTACTTC. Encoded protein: CASRRDGQGTYEQYF.

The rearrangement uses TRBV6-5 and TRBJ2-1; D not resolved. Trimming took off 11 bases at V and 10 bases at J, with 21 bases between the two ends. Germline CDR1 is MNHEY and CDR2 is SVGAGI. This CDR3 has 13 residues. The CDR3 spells CACLYELAREQFF. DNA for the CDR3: TGTGCCTGTCTATACGAGCTGGCCAGGGAGCAGTTCTTC.

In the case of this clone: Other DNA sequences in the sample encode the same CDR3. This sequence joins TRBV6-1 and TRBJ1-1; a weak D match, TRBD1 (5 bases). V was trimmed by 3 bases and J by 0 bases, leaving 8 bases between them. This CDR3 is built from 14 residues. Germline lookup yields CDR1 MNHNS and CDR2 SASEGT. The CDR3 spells CASSEGRVNTEAFF. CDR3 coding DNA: TGTGCCAGCAGTGAGGGCAGGGTGAACACTGAAGCTTTCTTT.

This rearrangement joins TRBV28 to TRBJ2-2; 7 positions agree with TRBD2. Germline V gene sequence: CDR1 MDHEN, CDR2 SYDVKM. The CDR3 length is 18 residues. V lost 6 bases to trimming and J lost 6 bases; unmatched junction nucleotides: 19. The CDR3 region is CASRISGRRRGSAGELFF. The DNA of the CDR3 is TGTGCCAGCAGGATTAGCGGGCGCCGTCGCGGGAGCGCCGGGGAGCTGTTTTTT.